The 28 T cell receptor beta chains below all came from one sample that was sequenced in a study of T-cell memory formation after mild COVID-19. TCRdb re-called the 5' RACE reads through MiXCR, storing one row per CDR3 protein. The table has 200,000 to 250,000 distinct CDR3 sequences, approximately 16% seen once. Sequenced sample: PBMCs or a T cell subset sorted from them (not recorded which). These receptors were taken from a man younger than 35 who had mild COVID-19 (a few samples of this study predate the infection). Cell type and time point are not known.

This clonotype was seen a handful of times. This rearrangement joins TRBV21-1 to TRBJ2-3. TRBV21-1 is termed a pseudogene. CDR3 size: 10 residues. CDR3 amino acids: CANHTDTQYF. The CDR3, as DNA: TGTGCCAACCACACAGATACGCAGTATTTT.

This chain uses TRBV3-1 with TRBJ1-4, with 10 bases aligning to TRBD1. This CDR3 has 14 residues. V lost 6 bases and J lost 8; bases outside the gene matches: 6. Germline V gives CDR1 LGHDT, CDR2 YNNKEL (reference sequence). This CDR3 reads CASSDRGREEKLFF. The CDR3 DNA reads TGTGCCAGCAGTGACAGGGGGCGCGAAGAAAAACTGTTTTTT.

The chain employs TRBV29-1 and TRBJ1-1; perhaps TRBD1 as D (5 bases). Germline V gives CDR1 SQVTM, CDR2 ANQGSEA. CDR3 length equals 15 residues. The V gene lost 7 bases and the J gene lost 3 bases, with 21 bases spanning the gap. Here the CDR3 reads CSAKAGNSGDTEAFF. CDR3 in DNA: TGCAGCGCTAAAGCGGGTAACTCGGGGGACACTGAAGCTTTCTTT.

The chain couples TRBV7-3 to TRBJ2-5; no clear D. Germline-derived CDR1 and CDR2 are SGHTA and FQGTGA. The V end was cut by 8 bases, the J end by 5 bases, with 15 bases between. This CDR3 comprises 13 residues. The CDR3 coding sequence is TGTGCCAGCGGGCCCGGTACAACGGAGACCCAGTACTTC. Translating gives CASGPGTTETQYF.

Many counts were recorded for this clonotype. V usage is TRBV5-1 and J usage is TRBJ2-2; no definite D call. Germline CDR1 is SGHRS and CDR2 is YFSETQ. The CDR3 contains 15 residues. V lost 0 bases, J lost 2 bases, and 8 bases lay in between. CDR3 nucleotides: TGCGCCAGCAGCTTGGCCGGATTAAACACCGGGGAGCTGTTTTTT. Protein: CASSLAGLNTGELFF.

The CDR3 loop reads CASSVSGTGEETQYF. CDR3 in DNA: TGTGCCAGCAGCGTTTCCGGGACAGGAGAAGAGACCCAGTACTTC. This rearrangement joins TRBV9 to TRBJ2-5, with 8 bases lining up with TRBD1. The germline V gene has CDR1 SGDLS and CDR2 YYNGEE. After removal of 2 bases from V and 3 bases from J, the junction contained 6 bases not matched to a gene. CDR3 length: 15 amino acids.

The CDR3 spells CASSYKAGAQNIQYF. DNA for the CDR3: TGTGCCAGCAGTTACAAGGCGGGGGCTCAAAACATTCAGTACTTC. This chain joins TRBV6-2 or TRBV6-3 and TRBJ2-4; possibly TRBD2 for D (7 bases). The germline V and J ends were trimmed by 2 bases and 5 bases, with 13 bases remaining between them. This CDR3 region has 15 residues. Germline CDR1 is MNHEY and CDR2 is SVGEGT.

This clonotype was observed a few times. The rearrangement joins TRBV7-2 to TRBJ2-7; a weak D match, TRBD1 (6 bases). The CDR3 is 14 amino acids. Per the germline V gene, CDR1 is SGHTA and CDR2 is FQGNSA. Trimming shortened V by 2 bases and J by 0 bases, and 8 bases separated the two germline ends. CDR3 sequence (DNA): TGTGCCAGCAGCTTAAGACAGGCCTCCTACGAGCAGTACTTC. As protein: CASSLRQASYEQYF.

This clonotype was detected a few times. Written as DNA, the CDR3 is TGTGCCAGCAGCGCCTATAGCACAGATACGCAGTATTTT. Residues: CASSAYSTDTQYF. The chain links TRBV9 to TRBJ2-3; unclear D gene. Deletions cut 3 bases from V and 0 bases from J, with 5 bases between. CDR1 and CDR2 from the germline V gene are SGDLS and YYNGEE. The CDR3 runs to 13 residues. Full variable domain (missing parts from reference TRBV9 and TRBJ2-3): DSGVTQTPKHLITATGQRVTLRCSPRSGDLSVYWYQQSLDQGLQFLIQYYNGEERAKGNILERFSAQQFPDLHSELNLSSLELGDSALYFCASSAYSTDTQYFGPGTRLTVL.

This chain links TRBV6-2 or TRBV6-3 with TRBJ2-1; D remains unclear. The CDR3 runs to 12 residues. The ends were cut back, 5 bases at V and 8 bases at J, with 10 bases in the middle. Germline CDR1 reads MNHEY; CDR2 reads SVGEGT. The CDR3 region is CASSRRGDEQFF. Written as DNA, the CDR3 is TGTGCCAGCAGTCGAAGAGGAGATGAGCAGTTCTTC.

There are a few counts of this clonotype. This rearrangement joins TRBV7-2 to TRBJ2-5, with 9 bases that match TRBD2. CDR3 length equals 14 residues. Germline CDR1 is SGHTA and CDR2 is FQGNSA. V was pared by 5 bases and J by 2 bases, with 3 bases of the junction left unmatched. As DNA, the CDR3 is TGTGCCAGCAGCAACGGACTAGCGCAAGAGACCCAGTACTTC. Its protein is CASSNGLAQETQYF.

The chain couples TRBV7-3 to TRBJ2-5; D is uncertain. The germline gives CDR1 SGHTA, CDR2 FQGTGA. Trimming left V 3 bases short and J 5 bases short, with 19 bases between. There are 16 residues in the CDR3. The CDR3 is CASSFRGGPARETQYF. CDR3 coding DNA: TGTGCCAGCAGCTTCAGAGGTGGCCCAGCCCGGGAGACCCAGTACTTC.

This clonotype has a count of ten or more. V and J are TRBV6-5 and TRBJ2-5; unclear D gene. Germline CDR1 and CDR2: MNHEY and SVGAGI. This CDR3 is built from 15 residues. V shed 4 bases and J shed 5 bases, with 17 bases lying between them. For the CDR3, the DNA is TGTGCCAGCAGTTCCCAATGGTCTTCGGCGGAGACCCAGTACTTC. It specifies CASSSQWSSAETQYF.

This clonotype has at least ten counts. The chain links TRBV7-9 to TRBJ1-2, with a weak D call TRBD1 (6 bases). The CDR3 length is 15 residues. Per the germline V gene, CDR1 is SEHNR and CDR2 is FQNEAQ (reference sequence). Deletions cut 1 base from V and 4 bases from J, with 13 bases between. The CDR3 nucleotides are TGTGCCAGCAGCTTAGACACCGGGACACCCTATGGCTACACCTTC. It yields the protein CASSLDTGTPYGYTF.

This chain uses TRBV18 with TRBJ2-5, with TRBD1 as a possible D gene (6 bases). V was pared by 4 bases and J by 2 bases, with 17 bases between. The germline V gene encodes CDR1 KGHSH and CDR2 LQKENI. The length of the CDR3 is 16 residues. In DNA, the CDR3 is TGTGCCAGCTCACGACAACAGGGAATCGTACAAGAGACCCAGTACTTC. Its protein product is CASSRQQGIVQETQYF.

The chain is built from TRBV2 and TRBJ1-5; maybe TRBD1 (6 bases). CDR3 length equals 15 residues. V was clipped by 6 bases and J by 4 bases, with 16 bases between them. Looked up from germline, CDR1 is SNHLY and CDR2 is FYNNEI. CDR3 region: CASSLQGVENQPQHF. CDR3 sequence (DNA): TGTGCCAGCAGCTTACAGGGTGTCGAGAATCAGCCCCAGCATTTT.

There are a few counts of this clonotype. CDR3 in amino acids: CASSLDPNSAETQYF. As DNA, the CDR3 is TGTGCCAGCAGCTTAGATCCTAATAGTGCCGAGACCCAGTACTTC. The J gene is TRBJ2-5, the V gene TRBV7-2, with unresolved D. The CDR3 has 15 amino acids. From germline, CDR1 is SGHTA and CDR2 FQGNSA. Trimming cost V 1 base and J 5 bases, with 14 bases left between them.

By share of the sample, this clonotype is medium-sized. V is TRBV5-1 and J is TRBJ1-1; TRBD1 agrees at 9 bases. Per germline, CDR1 SGHRS and CDR2 YFSETQ. V shed 0 bases, J shed 9 bases, and the junction held 3 bases outside the gene matches. CDR3 length: 13 residues. The CDR3 spells CASSLGDRGKAFF. CDR3 in DNA: TGCGCCAGCAGCTTGGGCGACAGGGGGAAAGCTTTCTTT.

This chain uses TRBV18 with TRBJ1-4, with D possibly TRBD1 on 6 matching bases. The CDR3 consists of 13 residues. V was trimmed by 9 bases and J by 5 bases, leaving 13 bases between them. CDR1 and CDR2 from the germline V gene are KGHSH and LQKENI. CDR3 residues: CASSNRDNEKLFF. The CDR3 bases are TGTGCCAGTTCAAACAGGGACAATGAAAAACTGTTTTTT.

The chain is built from TRBV12-3 or TRBV12-4 and TRBJ1-6; perhaps TRBD1 as D (6 bases). V was clipped by 3 bases and J by 6 bases, with 9 bases between them. CDR3 length equals 14 residues. In nucleotides, the CDR3 is TGTGCCAGCAGTTTGAGGGGGTTTAATTCACCCCTCCACTTT. It is translated as CASSLRGFNSPLHF.

The chain employs TRBV4-1 and TRBJ1-5; D is unclear. Trimming pared 4 bases from V and 0 bases from J, leaving 16 bases between. This CDR3 is 17 amino acids long. The germline gives CDR1 MGHRA, CDR2 YSYEKL. CDR3 coding DNA: TGCGCCAGCAGCCTCCATGGAGGGCCGGGTAGCAATCAGCCCCAGCATTTT. This codes for CASSLHGGPGSNQPQHF.

This clonotype was observed many times. The rearrangement uses TRBV2 and TRBJ2-2, with 8 bases lining up with TRBD2. Looked up from germline, CDR1 is SNHLY and CDR2 is FYNNEI. The V and J ends lost 9 bases and 0 bases, in that order; junction bases with no gene match: 3. The CDR3 consists of 14 residues. CDR3 nucleotide sequence: TGTGCCAGTTCGGGACTAGCGAACACCGGGGAGCTGTTTTTT. The encoded protein is CASSGLANTGELFF. The whole variable domain, remainder taken from reference TRBV2 and TRBJ2-2, is EPEVTQTPSHQVTQMGQEVILRCVPISNHLYFYWYRQILGQKVEFLVSFYNNEISEKSEIFDDQFSVERPDGSNFTLKIRSTKLEDSAMYFCASSGLANTGELFFGEGSRLTVL.

CDR3 sequence (DNA): TGTGCCAGCTCTCCTAGGACAGGGGTAAGCGAGCAGTACGTC. Amino acids: CASSPRTGVSEQYV. The gene calls are TRBV18 and TRBJ2-7; TRBD1 matches 9 bases. The CDR3 is 14 residues long. Germline V CDR1 and CDR2: KGHSH, LQKENI. The junction had 9 bases not matched to a gene; V was cut back by 6 bases and J by 6 bases.

The rearrangement uses TRBV13 and TRBJ2-5, with a possible D match to TRBD1 (6 bases). V lost 5 bases, J lost 2 bases, and 12 bases lay in between. Germline V gene data show CDR1 as PRHDT and CDR2 as FYEKMQ (reference sequence). The CDR3 has 14 amino acids. The chain's CDR3 is CASSLGHLQETQYF. CDR3 DNA: TGTGCCAGCAGCCTGGGACACCTTCAAGAGACCCAGTACTTC. Together with reference TRBV13 and TRBJ2-5, the CDR3 gives the full variable domain: AAGVIQSPRHLIKEKRETATLKCYPIPRHDTVYWYQQGPGQDPQFLISFYEKMQSDKGSIPDRFSAQQFSDYHSELNMSSLELGDSALYFCASSLGHLQETQYFGPGTRLLVL.

This clonotype came up a few times. This rearrangement joins TRBV7-2 to TRBJ1-3; D may be TRBD1 (6 bases). The CDR3 runs 14 residues. The germline V gene has CDR1 SGHTA and CDR2 FQGNSA. V was shortened by 4 bases and J by 4 bases, with 11 bases between the two germline ends. The CDR3 spells CASSSRGTGNTIYF. CDR3 in DNA: TGTGCCAGCAGCTCCAGGGGTACAGGAAACACCATATATTTT.

This clonotype was counted a few times. The chain links TRBV4-3 to TRBJ2-7; TRBD1 agrees at 12 bases. V lost 1 base, J lost 3 bases, and 7 bases stayed unmatched. Germline V gene data show CDR1 as LGHNA and CDR2 as YSLEER. The CDR3 extends over 17 amino acids. CDR3 sequence reads: CASSQGHRDRGLYEQYV. The CDR3 DNA is TGCGCCAGCAGCCAAGGCCACCGGGACAGGGGGCTCTACGAGCAGTACGTC.

This clonotype was counted between two and nine times. V usage is TRBV7-2 and J usage is TRBJ2-3, with 8 bases matching TRBD2. V trimming: 5 bases; J trimming: 1 base; junction bases outside the gene matches: 11. CDR3 size: 17 residues. Germline CDR1 is SGHTA and CDR2 is FQGNSA. CDR3 nucleotides: TGTGCCAGCAGCCGAACGGGGGCGGGGGGCGGCACAGATACGCAGTATTTT. It is translated as CASSRTGAGGGTDTQYF.

This clonotype showed up just once. The rearrangement links TRBV3-2 to TRBJ1-1; the table assigns TRBD1, which was not confirmed against the DNA. TRBV3-2 is a known pseudogene. The CDR3 is made up of 13 amino acids. The CDR3 bases are TGTGCCGGCAGCCAAGCCAGGGGTACTGAAGCTTTCTTT. Translated: CAGSQARGTEAFF.